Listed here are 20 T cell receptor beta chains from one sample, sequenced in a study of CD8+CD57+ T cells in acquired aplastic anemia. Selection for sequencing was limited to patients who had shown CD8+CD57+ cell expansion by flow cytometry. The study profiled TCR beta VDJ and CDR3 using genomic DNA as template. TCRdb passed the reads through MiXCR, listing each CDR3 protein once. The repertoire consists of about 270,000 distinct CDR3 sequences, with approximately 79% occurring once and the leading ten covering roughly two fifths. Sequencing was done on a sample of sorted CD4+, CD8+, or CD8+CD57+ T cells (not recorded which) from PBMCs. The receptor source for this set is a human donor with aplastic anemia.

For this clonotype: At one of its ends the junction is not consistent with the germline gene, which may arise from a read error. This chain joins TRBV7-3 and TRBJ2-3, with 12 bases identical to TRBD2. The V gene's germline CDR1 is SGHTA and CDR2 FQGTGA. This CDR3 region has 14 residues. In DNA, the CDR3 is TGTGCCAGCAGCTTCGCACTAGCGGGGGGTAGAGAGCAGTTT. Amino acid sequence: CASSFALAGGREQF.

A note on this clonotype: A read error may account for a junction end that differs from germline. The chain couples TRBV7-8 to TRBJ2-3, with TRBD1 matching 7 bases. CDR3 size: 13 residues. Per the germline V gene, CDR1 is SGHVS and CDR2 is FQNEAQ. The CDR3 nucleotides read TGTGCCAGCAGGGAAGGGGGCGGTCCTGCTACGCAGTTT. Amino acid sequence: CASREGGGPATQF.

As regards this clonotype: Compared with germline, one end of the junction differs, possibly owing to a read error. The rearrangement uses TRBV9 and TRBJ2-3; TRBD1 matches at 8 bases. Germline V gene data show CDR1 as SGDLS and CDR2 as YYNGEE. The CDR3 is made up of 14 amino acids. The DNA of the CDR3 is TGTGCCAGCAGCTTAGCAGCAGGGGGCACCGCGGAGCATTTT. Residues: CASSLAAGGTAEHF.

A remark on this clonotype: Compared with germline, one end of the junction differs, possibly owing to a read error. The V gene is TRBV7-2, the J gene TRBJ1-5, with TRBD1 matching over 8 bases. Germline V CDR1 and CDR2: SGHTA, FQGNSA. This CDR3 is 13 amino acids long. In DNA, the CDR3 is TGTGCCAGCAGCTTAACTCAGGGGGCGCACGGCTACTTT. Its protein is CASSLTQGAHGYF.

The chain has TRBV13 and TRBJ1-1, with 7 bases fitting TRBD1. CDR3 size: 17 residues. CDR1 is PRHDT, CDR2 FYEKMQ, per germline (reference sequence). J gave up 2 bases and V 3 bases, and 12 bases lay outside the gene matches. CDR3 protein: CASSLVDRQGGNTEAFF. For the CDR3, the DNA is TGTGCCAGCAGCTTGGTGGACCGACAGGGAGGAAACACTGAAGCTTTCTTT. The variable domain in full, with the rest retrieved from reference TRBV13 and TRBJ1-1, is AAGVIQSPRHLIKEKRETATLKCYPIPRHDTVYWYQQGPGQDPQFLISFYEKMQSDKGSIPDRFSAQQFSDYHSELNMSSLELGDSALYFCASSLVDRQGGNTEAFFGQGTRLTVV.

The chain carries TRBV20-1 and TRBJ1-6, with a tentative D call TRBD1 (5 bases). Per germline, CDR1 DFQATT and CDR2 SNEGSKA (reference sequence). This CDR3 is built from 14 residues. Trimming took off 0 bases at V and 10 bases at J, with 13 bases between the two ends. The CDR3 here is CSARDRGGSSPLHF. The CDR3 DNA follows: TGCAGTGCTAGAGATCGGGGCGGGAGCTCACCCCTCCACTTT.

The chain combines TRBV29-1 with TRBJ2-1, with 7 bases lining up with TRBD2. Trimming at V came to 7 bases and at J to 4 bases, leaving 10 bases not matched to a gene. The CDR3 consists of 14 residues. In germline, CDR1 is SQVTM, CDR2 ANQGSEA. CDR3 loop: CSGGPGGGYNEQFF. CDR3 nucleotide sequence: TGCAGCGGTGGACCGGGCGGGGGATACAATGAGCAGTTCTTC.

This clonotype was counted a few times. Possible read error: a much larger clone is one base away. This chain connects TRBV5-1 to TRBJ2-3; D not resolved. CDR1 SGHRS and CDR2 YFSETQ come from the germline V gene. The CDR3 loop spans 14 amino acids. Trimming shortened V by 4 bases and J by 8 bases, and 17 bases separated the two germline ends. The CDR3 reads CASSEYSINTTQYF. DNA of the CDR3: TGCGCCAGCAGCGAATACAGCATCAACACTACGCAGTATTTT. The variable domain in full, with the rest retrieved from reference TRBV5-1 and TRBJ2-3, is KAGVTQTPRYLIKTRGQQVTLSCSPISGHRSVSWYQQTPGQGLQFLFEYFSETQRNKGNFPGRFSGRQFSNSRSEMNVSTLELGDSALYLCASSEYSINTTQYFGPGTRLTVL.

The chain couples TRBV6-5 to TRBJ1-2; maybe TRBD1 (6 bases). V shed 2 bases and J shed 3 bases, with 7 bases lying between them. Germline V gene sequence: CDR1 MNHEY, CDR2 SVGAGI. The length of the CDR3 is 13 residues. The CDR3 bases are TGTGCCAGCAGTTACCGGACAGACTATGGCTACACCTTC. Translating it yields CASSYRTDYGYTF.

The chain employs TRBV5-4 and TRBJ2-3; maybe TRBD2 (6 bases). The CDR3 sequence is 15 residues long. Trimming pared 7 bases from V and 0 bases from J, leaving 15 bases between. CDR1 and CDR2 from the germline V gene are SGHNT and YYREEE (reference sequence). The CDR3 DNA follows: TGTGCCAGCTGCCTAGGCGGGGAGAGCACAGATACGCAGTATTTT. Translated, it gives CASCLGGESTDTQYF.

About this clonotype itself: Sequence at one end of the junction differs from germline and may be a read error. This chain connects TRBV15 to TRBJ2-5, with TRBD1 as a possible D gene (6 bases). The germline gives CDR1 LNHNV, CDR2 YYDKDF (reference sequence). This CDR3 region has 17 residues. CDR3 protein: CASSRGRAEEPQDSQHF. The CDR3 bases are TGTGCCAGCAGCAGGGGACGAGCGGAAGAGCCGCAGGACTCCCAGCACTTC.

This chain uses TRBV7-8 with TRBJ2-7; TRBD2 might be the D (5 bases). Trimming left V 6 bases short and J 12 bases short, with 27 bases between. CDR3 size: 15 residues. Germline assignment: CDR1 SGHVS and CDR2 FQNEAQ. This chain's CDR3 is CASRSRRGFLRYTYF. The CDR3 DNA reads TGTGCCAGCAGGTCTAGACGGGGTTTTCTCCGCTACACGTACTTC.

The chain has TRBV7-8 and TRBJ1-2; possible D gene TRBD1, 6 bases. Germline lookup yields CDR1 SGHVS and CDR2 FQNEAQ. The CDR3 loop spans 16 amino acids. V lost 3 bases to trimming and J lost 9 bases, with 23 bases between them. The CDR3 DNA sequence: TGTGCCAGCAGCTTCGAGGGGGGCCCGGGGGGGGCGTGCTACACCTTC. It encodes CASSFEGGPGGACYTF.

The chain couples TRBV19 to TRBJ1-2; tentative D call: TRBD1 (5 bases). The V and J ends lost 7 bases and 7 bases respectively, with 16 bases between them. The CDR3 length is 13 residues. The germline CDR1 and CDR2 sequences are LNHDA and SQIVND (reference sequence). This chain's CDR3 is CASTDRGEGGYTF. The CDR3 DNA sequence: TGTGCCAGTACCGACCGAGGGGAGGGTGGCTACACCTTC.

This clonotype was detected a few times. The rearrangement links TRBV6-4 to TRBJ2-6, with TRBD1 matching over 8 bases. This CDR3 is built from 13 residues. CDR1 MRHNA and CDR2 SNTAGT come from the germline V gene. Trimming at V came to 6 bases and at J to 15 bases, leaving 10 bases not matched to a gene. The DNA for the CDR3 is TGTGCCAGCAGGACACCGGGACAGGCGAACCTGACTTTC. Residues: CASRTPGQANLTF.

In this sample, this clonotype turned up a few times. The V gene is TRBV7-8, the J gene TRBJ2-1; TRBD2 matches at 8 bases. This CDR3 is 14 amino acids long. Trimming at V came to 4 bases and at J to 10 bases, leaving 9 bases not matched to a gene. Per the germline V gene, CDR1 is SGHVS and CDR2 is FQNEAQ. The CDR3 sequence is CASSSKTSVYEQFF. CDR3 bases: TGTGCCAGCAGCTCAAAGACTAGCGTATACGAGCAGTTCTTC.

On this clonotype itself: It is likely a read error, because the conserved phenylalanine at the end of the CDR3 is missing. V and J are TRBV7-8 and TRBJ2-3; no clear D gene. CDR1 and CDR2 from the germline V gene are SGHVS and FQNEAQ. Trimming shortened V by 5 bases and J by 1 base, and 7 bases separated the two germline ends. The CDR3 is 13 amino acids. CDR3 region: CASSHVGTDTQYY. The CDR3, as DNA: TGTGCCAGCAGCCACGTGGGCACAGATACGCAGTATTAT.

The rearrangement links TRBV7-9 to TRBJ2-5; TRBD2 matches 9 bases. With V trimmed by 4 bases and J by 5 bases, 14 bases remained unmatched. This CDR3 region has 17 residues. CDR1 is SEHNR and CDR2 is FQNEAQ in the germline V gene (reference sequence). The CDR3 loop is CASSYHMTGGRDETQYF. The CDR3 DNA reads TGTGCCAGCAGCTATCATATGACTGGCGGGAGGGATGAGACCCAGTACTTC.

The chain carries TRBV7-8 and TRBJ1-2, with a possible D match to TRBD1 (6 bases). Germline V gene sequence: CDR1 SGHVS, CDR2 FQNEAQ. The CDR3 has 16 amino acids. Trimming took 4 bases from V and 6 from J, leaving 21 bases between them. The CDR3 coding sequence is TGTGCCAGCAGCTCAGCGGACAGTCCCGTTGAGCATGGCTACACCTTC. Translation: CASSSADSPVEHGYTF.

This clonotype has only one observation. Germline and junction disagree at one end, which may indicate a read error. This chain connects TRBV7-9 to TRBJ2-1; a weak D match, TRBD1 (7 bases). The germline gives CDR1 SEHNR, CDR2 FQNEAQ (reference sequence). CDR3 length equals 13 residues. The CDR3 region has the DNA TGTGCCAGCAGCCCAGGGGGGATCCATGAGGAGATCTTC. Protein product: CASSPGGIHEEIF.